Shown below are 20 T cell receptor beta chains from a single sample sequenced in a study of cytomegalovirus exposure and HLA in healthy donors. PCR primers comprised 60 Vbeta and 13 Jbeta primers. The repertoire was sequenced with immunoSEQ multiplex PCR; TCRdb's copy has only in-frame clones and lacks some. Of around 140,000 clones in the sample, about 61% were seen once. What was sequenced was PBMCs. The receptors derive from a woman aged 35 to 49 in good health and CMV-seronegative.

With respect to this clone: The junction departs from germline at one end; a sequencing error may be responsible. V gene TRBV18 combines with J gene TRBJ2-1, with a tentative D call TRBD2 (6 bases). Germline CDR1 and CDR2: KGHSH and LQKENI. The CDR3 loop spans 15 amino acids. CDR3 in amino acids: CTSSPGAGRVDEQFF. DNA for the CDR3: TGTACCAGCTCACCCGGAGCGGGTCGAGTCGATGAGCAGTTCTTC.

In its sample, this clone was seen once. The chain couples TRBV13 to TRBJ1-2, with 9 bases fitting TRBD1. Germline lookup yields CDR1 PRHDT and CDR2 FYEKMQ (reference sequence). This CDR3 has 15 residues. V lost 5 bases and J lost 2; bases outside the gene matches: 6. The CDR3 reads CASSKNGQGNYGYTF. In DNA form, the CDR3 reads TGTGCCAGCAGCAAGAACGGACAGGGGAACTATGGCTACACCTTC.

This rearrangement joins TRBV19 to TRBJ2-7; 8 bases agree with TRBD1. CDR1 and CDR2 (germline): LNHDA, SQIVND (reference sequence). V trimming: 6 bases; J trimming: 0 bases; junction bases outside the gene matches: 4. The CDR3 sequence is 14 residues long. This CDR3 reads CASSRTGSSYEQYF. In DNA, the CDR3 is TGTGCCAGTAGCCGGACAGGGAGCTCCTACGAGCAGTACTTC.

This clone has only a few counts. The chain recombines TRBV30 with TRBJ2-2; 7 bases are shared with TRBD2. V gave up 0 bases and J gave up 7 bases; unmatched junction bases: 2. This CDR3 spans 13 amino acids. The germline gives CDR1 GTSNPN, CDR2 SVGIG (reference sequence). CDR3 nucleotide sequence: TGTGCCTGGAGTGTAGGGAGGGGCGGGGAGCTGTTTTTT. Amino acids: CAWSVGRGGELFF.

This rearrangement joins TRBV13 to TRBJ1-2; 10 bases align to TRBD1. CDR1 is PRHDT and CDR2 is FYEKMQ in the germline V gene (reference sequence). The trim removed 0 bases at V and 1 base at J, leaving 5 bases unmatched. The CDR3 contains 17 residues. CDR3 nucleotide sequence: TGTGCCAGCAGCTTAGGCATCCGGGACAGGGGTAACTATGGCTACACCTTC. As protein: CASSLGIRDRGNYGYTF.

The chain carries TRBV6-1 and TRBJ1-2, with 9 bases fitting TRBD1. Germline loops: CDR1 MNHNS, CDR2 SASEGT. V gave up 7 bases and J gave up 2 bases; unmatched junction bases: 5. This CDR3 region has 14 residues. The CDR3 nucleotides are TGTGCCAGCACGACCGGGACAGGGAACTATGGCTACACCTTC. This sequence encodes CASTTGTGNYGYTF.

The sample holds a few counts of this clone. V and J are TRBV16 and TRBJ1-2; D not resolved. V gave up 4 bases and J gave up 8 bases, with 17 bases separating them. The CDR3 extends over 14 amino acids. The germline V gene encodes CDR1 KGHSY and CDR2 FQNENV. The CDR3 region has the DNA TGTGCCAGCAGCCCCCCGGGGTCGGGGTGGGGCTACACCTTC. It codes for CASSPPGSGWGYTF.

The rearrangement joins TRBV5-5 to TRBJ1-2; maybe TRBD1 (6 bases). V gave up 0 bases and J gave up 0 bases, with 18 bases separating them. The germline CDR1 and CDR2 sequences are SGHKS and YYEKEE (reference sequence). The CDR3 length is 18 residues. The CDR3 region is CASSLDITGTPANYGYTF. The CDR3 coding sequence is TGTGCCAGCAGCTTGGATATAACTGGGACACCCGCTAACTATGGCTACACCTTC. Full variable domain (remainder filled in from reference TRBV5-5 and TRBJ1-2): DAGVTQSPTHLIKTRGQQVTLRCSPISGHKSVSWYQQVLGQGPQFIFQYYEKEERGRGNFPDRFSARQFPNYSSELNVNALLLGDSALYLCASSLDITGTPANYGYTFGSGTRLTVV.

The V and J genes are TRBV11-2 and TRBJ1-2, with D maybe TRBD1 (6 bases). The germline V gene has CDR1 SGHAT and CDR2 FQNNGV. Trimming removed 0 bases from V and 0 bases from J, with 8 bases in between. The CDR3 has 15 residues. CDR3 amino acids: CASSLEPGANYGYTF. The CDR3 nucleotides read TGTGCCAGCAGCTTAGAGCCAGGGGCTAACTATGGCTACACCTTC.

The DNA of the CDR3 is TGTGCCAGCAGTCACGGGGGTTCCAATCAGCCCCAGCATTTT. Amino acid sequence: CASSHGGSNQPQHF. V and J are TRBV6-6 and TRBJ1-5, with D tentatively TRBD1 (5 bases). CDR3 length equals 14 residues. Germline V gives CDR1 MNHNY, CDR2 SVGAGI (reference sequence). Trimming cost V 5 bases and J 3 bases, with 11 bases left between them.

As concerns this clone: Relative to the germline gene, one junction end is altered; a read error may explain this. The rearrangement uses TRBV5-1 and TRBJ1-2, with a tentative D call TRBD1 (5 bases). CDR1 is SGHRS and CDR2 is YFSETQ in the germline V gene. This CDR3 has 14 amino acids. CDR3 protein: CASSPVQVTYGYAF. The CDR3 DNA is TGCGCCAGCAGTCCGGTACAGGTTACGTATGGCTACGCCTTC.

V gene TRBV7-9 combines with J gene TRBJ1-1, with 7 bases matching TRBD1. The J segment lost 4 bases and the V segment lost 4 bases, leaving 6 bases of the junction unmatched. Germline V lookup: CDR1 SEHNR, CDR2 FQNEAQ (reference sequence). The CDR3 contains 14 residues. Here the CDR3 reads CASSYSNRGTEAFF. The CDR3 DNA reads as TGTGCCAGCAGCTACTCGAACAGGGGCACTGAAGCTTTCTTT.

This chain connects TRBV30 to TRBJ2-5, with TRBD2 matching 7 bases. This CDR3 has 15 amino acids. The V and J ends lost 2 bases and 1 base, in that order; junction bases with no gene match: 7. Germline-derived CDR1 and CDR2 are GTSNPN and SVGIG (reference sequence). The CDR3: CAWSFGGGGQETQYF. The CDR3 DNA reads as TGTGCCTGGAGTTTTGGTGGGGGGGGCCAAGAGACCCAGTACTTC.

The chain carries TRBV5-1 and TRBJ2-1, with 10 bases aligning to TRBD2. The CDR3 loop spans 15 amino acids. Germline V gene sequence: CDR1 SGHRS, CDR2 YFSETQ. V lost 4 bases and J lost 5; bases outside the gene matches: 6. The CDR3 coding sequence is TGCGCCAGCAGCGCCCGGACTAGCGGTAACAATGAGCAGTTCTTC. This translates into CASSARTSGNNEQFF.

The chain couples TRBV7-8 to TRBJ2-7; D may be TRBD2 (5 bases). V was trimmed by 1 base and J by 9 bases, leaving 19 bases between them. Germline V gives CDR1 SGHVS, CDR2 FQNEAQ. This CDR3 comprises 15 residues. This CDR3 is CASSLEGSPLRGQYF. In nucleotides, the CDR3 is TGTGCCAGCAGCTTAGAAGGGAGTCCCCTACGAGGGCAGTACTTC. Filled out from reference TRBV7-8 and TRBJ2-7, the complete variable domain reads GAGVSQSPRYKVAKRGQDVALRCDPISGHVSLFWYQQALGQGPEFLTYFQNEAQLDKSGLPSDRFFAERPEGSVSTLKIQRTQQEDSAVYLCASSLEGSPLRGQYFGPGTRLTVT.

This clone was detected only a few times. The chain is built from TRBV10-3 and TRBJ2-3, with 8 positions matching TRBD2. The CDR3 sequence is 16 residues long. CDR1 and CDR2 from the germline V gene are ENHRY and SYGVKD. Trimming at V came to 2 bases and at J to 8 bases, leaving 12 bases not matched to a gene. CDR3 sequence (DNA): TGTGCCATCAGTGAGAGAACGGGACTAGTCCCAGTTACGCAGTATTTT. This gives the protein CAISERTGLVPVTQYF.

The chain combines TRBV11-2 with TRBJ2-6, with a weak D call TRBD2 (6 bases). This CDR3 has 18 amino acids. The ends were cut back, 1 base at V and 2 bases at J, with 15 bases in the middle. Germline CDR1 reads SGHAT; CDR2 reads FQNNGV. As DNA, the CDR3 is TGTGCCAGCAGCTTAGTCGGGACTTCCGAGACTGGGGCCAACGTCCTGACTTTC. As protein: CASSLVGTSETGANVLTF.

There are a few counts of this clone. The V gene is TRBV10-2, the J gene TRBJ1-2; TRBD1 matches 7 bases. CDR1 is WSHSY, CDR2 SAAADI, per germline. The CDR3 is made up of 17 amino acids. Losses at the gene ends were 6 bases for V and 2 bases for J; bases not matched to a gene: 15. CDR3 DNA: TGCGCCAGCAGGCCGAGACCTAACAGGGGAGCCAACTATGGCTACACCTTC. It codes for CASRPRPNRGANYGYTF.

This clone has a handful of counts. The genes are TRBV18 and TRBJ2-2, with 8 nucleotides matching TRBD1. Per the germline V gene, CDR1 is KGHSH and CDR2 is LQKENI. V lost 3 bases, J lost 0 bases, and 3 bases stayed unmatched. This CDR3 spans 16 amino acids. This CDR3 is CASSPIQGANTGELFF. The CDR3 coding sequence is TGTGCCAGCTCACCGATACAGGGGGCGAACACCGGGGAGCTGTTTTTT.

This chain uses TRBV5-4 with TRBJ2-7; 7 bases match TRBD1. The germline gives CDR1 SGHNT, CDR2 YYREEE (reference sequence). This CDR3 comprises 14 residues. After removal of 0 bases from V and 5 bases from J, the junction contained 5 bases not matched to a gene. As DNA, the CDR3 is TGTGCCAGCAGCTTGGGACAGGGTATAAACGAGCAGTACTTC. Residues: CASSLGQGINEQYF.